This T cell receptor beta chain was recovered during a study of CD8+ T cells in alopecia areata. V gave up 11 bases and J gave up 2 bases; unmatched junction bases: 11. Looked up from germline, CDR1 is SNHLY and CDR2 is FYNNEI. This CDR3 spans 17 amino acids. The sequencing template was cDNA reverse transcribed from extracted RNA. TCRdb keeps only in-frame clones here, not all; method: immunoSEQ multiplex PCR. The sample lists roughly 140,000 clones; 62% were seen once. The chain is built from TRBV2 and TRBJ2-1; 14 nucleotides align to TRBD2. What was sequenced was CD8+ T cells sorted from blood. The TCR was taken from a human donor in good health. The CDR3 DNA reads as TGTGCCCTCCTTGGGACTAGCGGGGGTGGGGCCTACAATGAGCAGTTCTTC. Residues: CALLGTSGGGAYNEQFF.